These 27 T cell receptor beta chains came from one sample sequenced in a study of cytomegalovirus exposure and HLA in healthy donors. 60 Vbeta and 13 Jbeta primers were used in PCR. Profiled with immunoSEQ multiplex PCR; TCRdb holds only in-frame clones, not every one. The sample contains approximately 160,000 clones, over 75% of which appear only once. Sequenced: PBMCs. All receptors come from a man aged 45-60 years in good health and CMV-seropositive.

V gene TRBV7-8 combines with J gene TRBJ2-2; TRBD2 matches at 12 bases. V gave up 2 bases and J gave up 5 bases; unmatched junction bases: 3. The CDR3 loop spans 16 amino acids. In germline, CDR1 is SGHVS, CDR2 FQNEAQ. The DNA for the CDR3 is TGTGCCAGCAGCTTAAGACTAGCGGGAGTGACCGGGGAGCTGTTTTTT. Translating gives CASSLRLAGVTGELFF.

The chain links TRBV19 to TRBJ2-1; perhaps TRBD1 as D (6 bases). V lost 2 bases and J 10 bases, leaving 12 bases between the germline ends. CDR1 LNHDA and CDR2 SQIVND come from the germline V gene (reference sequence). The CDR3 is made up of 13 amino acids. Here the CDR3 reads CASSILAGTEQFF. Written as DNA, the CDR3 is TGTGCCAGTAGTATATTGGCCGGGACAGAGCAGTTCTTC.

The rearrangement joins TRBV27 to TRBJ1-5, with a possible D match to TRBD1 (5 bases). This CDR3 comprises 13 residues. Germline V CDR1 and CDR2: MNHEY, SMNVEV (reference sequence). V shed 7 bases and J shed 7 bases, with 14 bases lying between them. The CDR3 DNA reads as TGTGCCAGCAAGCAGGGTCTAGGGCAGCCCCAGCATTTT. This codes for CASKQGLGQPQHF.

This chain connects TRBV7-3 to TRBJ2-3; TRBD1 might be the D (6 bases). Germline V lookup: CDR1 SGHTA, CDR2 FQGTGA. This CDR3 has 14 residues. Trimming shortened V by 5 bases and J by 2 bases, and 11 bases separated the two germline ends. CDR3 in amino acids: CASSADSNTDTQYF. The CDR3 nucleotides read TGTGCCAGCAGCGCGGACAGTAACACAGATACGCAGTATTTT.

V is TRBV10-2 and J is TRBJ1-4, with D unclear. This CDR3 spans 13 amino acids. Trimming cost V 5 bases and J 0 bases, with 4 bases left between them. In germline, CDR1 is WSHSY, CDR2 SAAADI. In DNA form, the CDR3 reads TGCGCCAGCAGTCCAGCAACTAATGAAAAACTGTTTTTT. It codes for CASSPATNEKLFF.

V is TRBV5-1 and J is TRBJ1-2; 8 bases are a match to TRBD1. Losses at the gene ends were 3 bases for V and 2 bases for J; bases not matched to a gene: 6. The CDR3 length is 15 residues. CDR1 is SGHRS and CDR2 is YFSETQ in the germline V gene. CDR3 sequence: CASSWADRGNYGYTF. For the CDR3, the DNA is TGCGCCAGCAGCTGGGCCGACAGGGGAAACTATGGCTACACCTTC.

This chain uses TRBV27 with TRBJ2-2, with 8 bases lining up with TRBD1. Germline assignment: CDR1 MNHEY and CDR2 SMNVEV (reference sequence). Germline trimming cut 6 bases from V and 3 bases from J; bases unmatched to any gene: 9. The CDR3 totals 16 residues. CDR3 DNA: TGTGCCAGCAGCTCCCCATACAGGGGGTACACCGGGGAGCTGTTTTTT. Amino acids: CASSSPYRGYTGELFF.

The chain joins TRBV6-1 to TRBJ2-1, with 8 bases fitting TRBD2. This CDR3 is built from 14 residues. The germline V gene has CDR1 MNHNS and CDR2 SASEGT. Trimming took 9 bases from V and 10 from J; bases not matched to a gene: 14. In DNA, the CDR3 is TGTGCCAGTCGCCCAAACGGGGGGGCAGGGGAGCAGTTCTTC. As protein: CASRPNGGAGEQFF.

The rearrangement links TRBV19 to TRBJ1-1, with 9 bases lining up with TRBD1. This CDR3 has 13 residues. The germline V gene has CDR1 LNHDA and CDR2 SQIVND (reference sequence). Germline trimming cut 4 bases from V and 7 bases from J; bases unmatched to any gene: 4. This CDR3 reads CASSRPGQGEAFF. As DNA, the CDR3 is TGTGCCAGTAGTAGACCGGGACAGGGTGAAGCTTTCTTT.

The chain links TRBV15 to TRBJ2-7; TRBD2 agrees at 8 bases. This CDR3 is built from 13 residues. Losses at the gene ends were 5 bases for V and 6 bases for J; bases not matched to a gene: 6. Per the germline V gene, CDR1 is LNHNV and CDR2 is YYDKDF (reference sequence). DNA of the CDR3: TGTGCCACCAGCGTGATAGCGGGATTCGAGCAGTACTTC. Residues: CATSVIAGFEQYF.

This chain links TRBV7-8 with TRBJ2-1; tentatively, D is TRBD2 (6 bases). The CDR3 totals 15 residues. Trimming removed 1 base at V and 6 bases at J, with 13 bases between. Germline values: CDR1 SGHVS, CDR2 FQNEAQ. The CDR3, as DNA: TGTGCCAGCAGCTTAGGGTCTAGGACTATCAATGAGCAGTTCTTC. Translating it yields CASSLGSRTINEQFF.

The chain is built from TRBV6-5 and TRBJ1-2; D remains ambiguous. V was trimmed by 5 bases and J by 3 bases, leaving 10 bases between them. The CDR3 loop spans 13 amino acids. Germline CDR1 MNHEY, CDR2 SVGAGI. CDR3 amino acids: CASSPDSYYGYTF. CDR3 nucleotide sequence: TGTGCCAGCAGTCCAGACTCCTACTATGGCTACACCTTC.

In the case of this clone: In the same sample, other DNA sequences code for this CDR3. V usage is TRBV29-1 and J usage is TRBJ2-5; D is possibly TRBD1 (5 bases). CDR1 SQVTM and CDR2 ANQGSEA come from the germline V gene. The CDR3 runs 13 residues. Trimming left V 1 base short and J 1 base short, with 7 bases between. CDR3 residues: CSVEGQGQETQYF. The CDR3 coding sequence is TGCAGCGTTGAAGGGCAGGGCCAAGAGACCCAGTACTTC.

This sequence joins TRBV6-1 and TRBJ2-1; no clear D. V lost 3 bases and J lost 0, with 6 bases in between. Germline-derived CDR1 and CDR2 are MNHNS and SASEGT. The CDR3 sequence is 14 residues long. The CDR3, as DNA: TGTGCCAGCAGTGACACCGGCTCCTACAATGAGCAGTTCTTC. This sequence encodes CASSDTGSYNEQFF.

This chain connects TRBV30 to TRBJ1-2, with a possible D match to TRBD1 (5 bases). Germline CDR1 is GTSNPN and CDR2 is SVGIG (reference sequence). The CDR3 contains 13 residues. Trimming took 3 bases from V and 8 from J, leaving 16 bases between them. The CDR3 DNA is TGTGCCTGGAGGCGGGGCCCTGCGGTAGGCTACACCTTC. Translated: CAWRRGPAVGYTF.

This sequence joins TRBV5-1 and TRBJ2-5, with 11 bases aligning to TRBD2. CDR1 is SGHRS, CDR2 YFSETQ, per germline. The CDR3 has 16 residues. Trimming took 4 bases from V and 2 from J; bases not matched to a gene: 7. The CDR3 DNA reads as TGCGCCAGCAGCCCGACGGCTAGCGGGGGGCAAGAGACCCAGTACTTC. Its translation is CASSPTASGGQETQYF.

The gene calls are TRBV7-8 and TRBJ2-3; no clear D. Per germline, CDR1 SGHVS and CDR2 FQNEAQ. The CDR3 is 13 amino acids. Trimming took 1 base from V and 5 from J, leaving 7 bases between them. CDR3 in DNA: TGTGCCAGCAGCTTAGAGCTGATAGATACGCAGTATTTT. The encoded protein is CASSLELIDTQYF.

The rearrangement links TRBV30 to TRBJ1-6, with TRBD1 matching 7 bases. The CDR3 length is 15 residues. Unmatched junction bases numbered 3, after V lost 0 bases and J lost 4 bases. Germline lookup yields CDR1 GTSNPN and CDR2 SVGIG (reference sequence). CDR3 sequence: CAWSVLTGYNSPLHF. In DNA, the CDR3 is TGTGCCTGGAGTGTACTGACAGGGTATAATTCACCCCTCCACTTT.

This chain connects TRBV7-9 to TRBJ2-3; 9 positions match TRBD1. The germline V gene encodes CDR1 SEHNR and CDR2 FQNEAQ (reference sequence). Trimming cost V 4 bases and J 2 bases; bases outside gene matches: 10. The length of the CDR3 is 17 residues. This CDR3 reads CASSSAPGTGYTDTQYF. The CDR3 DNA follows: TGTGCCAGCAGCTCAGCCCCTGGGACAGGGTACACAGATACGCAGTATTTT.

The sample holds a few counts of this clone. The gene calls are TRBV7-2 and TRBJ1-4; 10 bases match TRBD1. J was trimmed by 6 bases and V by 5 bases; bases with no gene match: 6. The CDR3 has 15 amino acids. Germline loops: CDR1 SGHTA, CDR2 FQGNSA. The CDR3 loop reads CASSATGTGDEKLFF. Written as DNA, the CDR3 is TGTGCCAGCAGCGCCACCGGGACAGGGGATGAAAAACTGTTTTTT.

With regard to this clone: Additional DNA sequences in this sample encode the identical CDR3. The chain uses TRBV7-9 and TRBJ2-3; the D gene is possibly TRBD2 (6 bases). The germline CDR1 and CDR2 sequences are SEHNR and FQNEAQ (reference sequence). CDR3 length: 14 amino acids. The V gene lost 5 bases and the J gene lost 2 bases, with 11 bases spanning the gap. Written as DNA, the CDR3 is TGTGCCAGCAGCCCAAGCGGGTCCACAGATACGCAGTATTTT. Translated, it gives CASSPSGSTDTQYF.

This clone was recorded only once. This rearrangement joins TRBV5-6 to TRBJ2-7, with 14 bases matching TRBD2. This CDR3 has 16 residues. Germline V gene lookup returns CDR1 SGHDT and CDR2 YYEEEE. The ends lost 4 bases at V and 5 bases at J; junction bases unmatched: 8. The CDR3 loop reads CASSRWTSGRRNEQYF. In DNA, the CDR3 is TGTGCCAGCAGCCGTTGGACTAGCGGGAGGAGAAACGAGCAGTACTTC.

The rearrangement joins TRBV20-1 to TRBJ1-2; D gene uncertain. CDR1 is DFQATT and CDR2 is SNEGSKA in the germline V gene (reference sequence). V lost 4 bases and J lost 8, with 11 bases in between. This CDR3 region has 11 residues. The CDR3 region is CSATGVDGYTF. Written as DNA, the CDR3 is TGCAGTGCTACCGGGGTAGACGGCTACACCTTC.

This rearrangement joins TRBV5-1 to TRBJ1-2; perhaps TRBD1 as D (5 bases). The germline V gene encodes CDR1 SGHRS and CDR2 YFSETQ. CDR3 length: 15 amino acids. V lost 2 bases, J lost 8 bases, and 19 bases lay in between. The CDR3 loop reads CASSFWAGQGEGYTF. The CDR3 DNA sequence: TGCGCCAGCAGCTTCTGGGCTGGGCAGGGCGAAGGCTACACCTTC.

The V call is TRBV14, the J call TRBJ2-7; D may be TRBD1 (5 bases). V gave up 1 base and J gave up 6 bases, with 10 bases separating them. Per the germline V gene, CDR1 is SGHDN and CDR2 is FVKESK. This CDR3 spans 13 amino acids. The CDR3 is CASSQVNRREQYF. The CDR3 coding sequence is TGTGCCAGCAGCCAAGTAAACAGGCGCGAGCAGTACTTC.

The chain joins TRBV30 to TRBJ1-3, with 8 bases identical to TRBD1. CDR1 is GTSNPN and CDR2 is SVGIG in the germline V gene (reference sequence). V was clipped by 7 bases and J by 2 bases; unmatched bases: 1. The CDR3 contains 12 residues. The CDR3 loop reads CASTGAGNTIYF. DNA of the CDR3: TGTGCCTCGACAGGGGCTGGAAACACCATATATTTT.

The DNA for the CDR3 is TGCGCCAGCAGCGCGGGACTAGCGGACCAAGAGACCCAGTACTTC. Translation gives CASSAGLADQETQYF. The V call is TRBV5-1, the J call TRBJ2-5; 11 bases are a match to TRBD2. The CDR3 length is 15 residues. The germline gives CDR1 SGHRS, CDR2 YFSETQ. The V and J ends lost 4 bases and 0 bases, in that order; junction bases with no gene match: 2.